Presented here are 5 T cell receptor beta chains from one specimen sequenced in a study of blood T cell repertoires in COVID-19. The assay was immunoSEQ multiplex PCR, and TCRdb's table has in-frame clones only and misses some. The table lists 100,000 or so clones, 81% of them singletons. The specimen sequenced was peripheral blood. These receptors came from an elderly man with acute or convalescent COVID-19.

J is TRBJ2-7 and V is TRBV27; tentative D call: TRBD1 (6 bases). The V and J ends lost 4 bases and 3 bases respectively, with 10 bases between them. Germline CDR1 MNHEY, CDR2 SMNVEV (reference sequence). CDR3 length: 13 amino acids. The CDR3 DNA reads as TGTGCCAGCAGTTCGGGGACACACTACGAGCAGTACTTC. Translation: CASSSGTHYEQYF.

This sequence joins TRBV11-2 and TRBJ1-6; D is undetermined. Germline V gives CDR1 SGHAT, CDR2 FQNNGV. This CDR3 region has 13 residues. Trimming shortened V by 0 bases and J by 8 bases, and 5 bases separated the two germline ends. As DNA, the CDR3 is TGTGCCAGCAGCTTAGATCTCTATTCACCCCTCCACTTT. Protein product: CASSLDLYSPLHF.

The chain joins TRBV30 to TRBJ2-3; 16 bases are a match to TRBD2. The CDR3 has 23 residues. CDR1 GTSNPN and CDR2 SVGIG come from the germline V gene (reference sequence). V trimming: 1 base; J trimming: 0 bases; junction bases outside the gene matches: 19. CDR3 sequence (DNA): TGTGCCTGGAGTGCACGTCACAGATCGGGACTAGCGGGAGGGCTCAGGAGCACAGATACGCAGTATTTT. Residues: CAWSARHRSGLAGGLRSTDTQYF.

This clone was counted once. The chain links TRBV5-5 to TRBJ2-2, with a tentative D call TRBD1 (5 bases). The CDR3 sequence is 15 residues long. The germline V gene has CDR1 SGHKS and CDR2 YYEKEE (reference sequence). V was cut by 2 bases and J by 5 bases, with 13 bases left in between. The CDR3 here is CASSFSGLGTGELFF. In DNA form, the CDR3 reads TGTGCCAGCAGCTTCTCAGGGCTTGGAACCGGGGAGCTGTTTTTT.

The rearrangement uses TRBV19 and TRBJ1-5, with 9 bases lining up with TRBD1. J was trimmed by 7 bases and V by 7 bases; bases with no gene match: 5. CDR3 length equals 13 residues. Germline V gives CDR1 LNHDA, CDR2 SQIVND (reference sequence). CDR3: CASNDRGNQPQHF. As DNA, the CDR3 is TGTGCCAGTAACGACAGGGGGAACCAGCCCCAGCATTTT.